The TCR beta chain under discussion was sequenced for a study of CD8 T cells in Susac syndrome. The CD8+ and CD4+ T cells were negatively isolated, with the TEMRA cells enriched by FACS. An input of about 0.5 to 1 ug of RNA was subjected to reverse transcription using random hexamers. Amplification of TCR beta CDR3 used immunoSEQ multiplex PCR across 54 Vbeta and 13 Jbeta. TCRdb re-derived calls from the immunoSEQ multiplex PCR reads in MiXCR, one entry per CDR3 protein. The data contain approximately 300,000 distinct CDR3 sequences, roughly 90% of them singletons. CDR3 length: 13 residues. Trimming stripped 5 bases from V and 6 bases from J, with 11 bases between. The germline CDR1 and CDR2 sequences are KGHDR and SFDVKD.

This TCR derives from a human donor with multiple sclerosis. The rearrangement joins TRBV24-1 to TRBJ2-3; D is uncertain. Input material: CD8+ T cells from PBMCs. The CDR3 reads CATSGPPPDTQYF. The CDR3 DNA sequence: TGTGCCACCAGTGGGCCCCCTCCCGATACGCAGTATTTT.